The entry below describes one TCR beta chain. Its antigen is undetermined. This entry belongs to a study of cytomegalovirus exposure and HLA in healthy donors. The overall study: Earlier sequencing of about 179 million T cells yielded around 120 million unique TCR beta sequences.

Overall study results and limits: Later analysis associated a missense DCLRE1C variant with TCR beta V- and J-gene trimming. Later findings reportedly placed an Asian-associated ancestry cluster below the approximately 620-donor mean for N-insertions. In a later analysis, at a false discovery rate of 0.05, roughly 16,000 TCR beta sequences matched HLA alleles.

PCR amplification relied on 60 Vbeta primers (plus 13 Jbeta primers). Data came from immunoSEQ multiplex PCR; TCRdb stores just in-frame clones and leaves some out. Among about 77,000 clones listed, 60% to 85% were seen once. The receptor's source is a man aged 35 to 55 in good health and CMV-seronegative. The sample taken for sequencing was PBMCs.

The DNA for the CDR3 is TGCAGCGTCACTATCAGGGGGCAAGGTGAAGCTTTCTTT. Protein product: CSVTIRGQGEAFF. This rearrangement joins TRBV29-1 to TRBJ1-1; 8 positions agree with TRBD1. The CDR3 is 13 amino acids. CDR1 and CDR2 from the germline V gene are SQVTM and ANQGSEA. J was trimmed by 7 bases and V by 6 bases; bases with no gene match: 10.